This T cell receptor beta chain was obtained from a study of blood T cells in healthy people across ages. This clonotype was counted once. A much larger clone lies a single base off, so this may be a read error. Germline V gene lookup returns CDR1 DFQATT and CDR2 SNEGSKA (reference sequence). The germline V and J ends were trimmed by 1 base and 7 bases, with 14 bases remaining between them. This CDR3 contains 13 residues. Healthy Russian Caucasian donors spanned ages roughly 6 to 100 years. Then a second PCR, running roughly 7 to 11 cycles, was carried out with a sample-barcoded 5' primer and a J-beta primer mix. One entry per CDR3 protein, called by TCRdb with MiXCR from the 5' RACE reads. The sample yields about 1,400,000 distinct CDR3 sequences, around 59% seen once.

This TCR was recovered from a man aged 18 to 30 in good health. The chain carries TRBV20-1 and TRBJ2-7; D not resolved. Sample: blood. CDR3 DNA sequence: TGCAGTGCTAGAGCCAGCATAGGCAATGAGCAGTACTTC. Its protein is CSARASIGNEQYF.